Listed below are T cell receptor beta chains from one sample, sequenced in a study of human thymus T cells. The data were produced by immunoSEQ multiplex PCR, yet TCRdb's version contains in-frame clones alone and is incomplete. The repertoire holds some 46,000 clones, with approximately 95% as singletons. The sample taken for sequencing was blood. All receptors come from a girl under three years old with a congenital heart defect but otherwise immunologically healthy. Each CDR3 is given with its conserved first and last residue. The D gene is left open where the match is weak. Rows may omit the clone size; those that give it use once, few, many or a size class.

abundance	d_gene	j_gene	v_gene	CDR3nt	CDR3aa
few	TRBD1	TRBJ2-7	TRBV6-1	TGTGCCAGCAGCGAGAAGGGGGCCTCCTACGAGCAGTACTTC	CASSEKGASYEQYF
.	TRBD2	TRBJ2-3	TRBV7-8	TGTGCCAGCAGCTTAGTGTCCGGGACTAGACAGGACCGCACAGATACGCAGTATTTT	CASSLVSGTRQDRTDTQYF
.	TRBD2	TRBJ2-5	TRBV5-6	TGTGCCAGCAGCTTGCGACTGCGGGAGGGCCGTGAGACCCAGTACTTC	CASSLRLREGRETQYF
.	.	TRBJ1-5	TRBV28	TGTGCCAGCAGTTTATTTTTTGTGGGCAATCAGCCCCAGCATTTT	CASSLFFVGNQPQHF
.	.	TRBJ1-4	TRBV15	TGTGCCACCAGCAGAGATAGTTTCGGGAACCCTAATGAAAAACTGTTTTTT	CATSRDSFGNPNEKLFF
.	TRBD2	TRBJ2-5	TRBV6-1	TGTGCCAGCAGGCTAGCGGGAGTGGAGGCCCAGTACTTC	CASRLAGVEAQYF
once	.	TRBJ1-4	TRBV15	TGTGCCACCAGCAGAGTTGGAGGAAAACTGTTTTTT	CATSRVGGKLFF
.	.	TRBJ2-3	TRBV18	TGTGCCAGCTCACCACGGGCAGGGGCACAAGATACGCAGTATTTT	CASSPRAGAQDTQYF
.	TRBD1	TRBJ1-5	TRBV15	TGTGCCACCAGCAGAGAACCAGGGGGTTTCAATCAGCCCCAGCATTTT	CATSREPGGFNQPQHF
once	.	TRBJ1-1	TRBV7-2	TGTGCCAGCAGCCCTCGGGGGCGGACTGAAGCTTTCTTT	CASSPRGRTEAFF
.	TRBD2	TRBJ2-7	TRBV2	TGTGCCAGCAGTGACGCCCGACTAGCGGACTACGAGCAGTACTTC	CASSDARLADYEQYF
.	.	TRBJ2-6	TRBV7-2	TGTGCCAGTAGCGGTATGGGGCTGTCTGGGGCCAACGTCCTGACTTTC	CASSGMGLSGANVLTF
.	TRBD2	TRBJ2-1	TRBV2	TGTGCCAGCAGTGATCGGCTAGCGGGCAATGAGCAGTTCTTC	CASSDRLAGNEQFF
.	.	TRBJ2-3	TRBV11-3	TGTGCCAGCAGCCTGGGACGGAGCACAGATACGCAGTATTTT	CASSLGRSTDTQYF
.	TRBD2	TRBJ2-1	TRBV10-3	TGTGCCATCAGTGAAAGGACTAGCACCTACAATGAGCAGTTCTTC	CAISERTSTYNEQFF
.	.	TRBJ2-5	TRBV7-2	TGTGCCAGCAGCTTACTTGGTGGGAAAGAGACCCAGTACTTC	CASSLLGGKETQYF
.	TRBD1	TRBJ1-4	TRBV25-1	TGTGCCAGCAGTCCACGGACAGGGTGGGGCGAAAAACTGTTTTTT	CASSPRTGWGEKLFF
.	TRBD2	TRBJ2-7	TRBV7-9	TGTGCCAGCAGCTCCCCGGAGCGGGAGCCAATTGTTCTCCTATTCGAGCAGTACTTC	CASSSPEREPIVLLFEQYF
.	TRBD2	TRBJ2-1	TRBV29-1	TGCAGCGCCCGGACTAGCGGGACCTACAATGAGCAGTTCTTC	CSARTSGTYNEQFF
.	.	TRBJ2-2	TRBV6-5	TGTGCCAGCAGAGGAGGAGTCACCGGGGAGCTGTTTTTT	CASRGGVTGELFF
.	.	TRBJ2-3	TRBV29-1	TGCAGCGTTGAACTGCGGCCAGATACGCAGTATTTT	CSVELRPDTQYF
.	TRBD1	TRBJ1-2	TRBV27	TGTGCCAGCAGTTTATGGGGACAGGGGCAACTTTTAGATGGCTACACCTTC	CASSLWGQGQLLDGYTF
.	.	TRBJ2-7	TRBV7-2	TGTGCCAGCAGCCTCGCGAGGGGCGACGAGCAGTACTTC	CASSLARGDEQYF
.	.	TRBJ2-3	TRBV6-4	TGTGCCAGCCAACCTGAGGGGAGTGTCGGCACAGATACGCAGTATTTT	CASQPEGSVGTDTQYF
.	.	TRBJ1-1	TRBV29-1	TGCAGCGTTGTTGTAGGGAACACTGAAGCTTTCTTT	CSVVVGNTEAFF
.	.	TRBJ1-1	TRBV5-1	TGCGCCAGCAGCTTGGCCAGGGACAACACTGAAGCTTTCTTT	CASSLARDNTEAFF
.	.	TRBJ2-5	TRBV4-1	TGCGCCAGCAGCCAAGATTTCGGACAGCACCAAGAGACCCAGTACTTC	CASSQDFGQHQETQYF
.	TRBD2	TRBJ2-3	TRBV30	TGTGCCTGGAGTTCCGGGAGGGGCACAGATACGCAGTATTTT	CAWSSGRGTDTQYF
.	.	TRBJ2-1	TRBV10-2	TGCGCCAGCGTGGGTGGGACCTACAATGAGCAGTTCTTC	CASVGGTYNEQFF